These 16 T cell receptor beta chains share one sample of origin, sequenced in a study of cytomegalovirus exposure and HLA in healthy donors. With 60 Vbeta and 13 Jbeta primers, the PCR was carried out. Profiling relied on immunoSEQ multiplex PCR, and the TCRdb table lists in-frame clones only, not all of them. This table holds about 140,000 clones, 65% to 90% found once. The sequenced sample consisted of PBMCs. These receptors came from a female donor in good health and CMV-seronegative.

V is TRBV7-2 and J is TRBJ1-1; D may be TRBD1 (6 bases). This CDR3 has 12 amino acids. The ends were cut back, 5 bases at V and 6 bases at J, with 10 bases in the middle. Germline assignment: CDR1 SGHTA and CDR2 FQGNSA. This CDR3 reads CASSRGSPEAFF. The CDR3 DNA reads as TGTGCCAGCAGCAGGGGGTCCCCTGAAGCTTTCTTT.

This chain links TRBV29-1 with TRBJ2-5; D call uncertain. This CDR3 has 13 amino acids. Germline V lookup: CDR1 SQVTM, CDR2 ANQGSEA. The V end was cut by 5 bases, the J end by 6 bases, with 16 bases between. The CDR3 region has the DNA TGCAGCGTTCTTGGCGGTAGCAAGAAGACCCAGTACTTC. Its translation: CSVLGGSKKTQYF.

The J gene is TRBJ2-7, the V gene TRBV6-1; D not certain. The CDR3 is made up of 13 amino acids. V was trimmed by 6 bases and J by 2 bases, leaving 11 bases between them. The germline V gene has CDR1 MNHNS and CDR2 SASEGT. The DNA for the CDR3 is TGTGCCAGCAGCGACTCCCCTACCTACGAGCAGTACTTC. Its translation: CASSDSPTYEQYF.

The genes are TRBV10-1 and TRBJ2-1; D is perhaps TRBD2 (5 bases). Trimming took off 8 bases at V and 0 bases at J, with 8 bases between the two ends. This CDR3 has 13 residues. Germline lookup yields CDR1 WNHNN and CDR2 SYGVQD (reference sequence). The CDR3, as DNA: TGCGCCAGCGGGAGCGGCTCCTACAATGAGCAGTTCTTC. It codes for CASGSGSYNEQFF.

CDR3: CASRTAGEAEAFF. CDR3 coding DNA: TGTGCCAGCAGGACAGCAGGAGAGGCTGAAGCTTTCTTT. The J gene is TRBJ1-1, the V gene TRBV27, with D perhaps TRBD1 (5 bases). The germline gives CDR1 MNHEY, CDR2 SMNVEV (reference sequence). The CDR3 is 13 amino acids. Trimming took 6 bases from V and 6 from J, leaving 14 bases between them.

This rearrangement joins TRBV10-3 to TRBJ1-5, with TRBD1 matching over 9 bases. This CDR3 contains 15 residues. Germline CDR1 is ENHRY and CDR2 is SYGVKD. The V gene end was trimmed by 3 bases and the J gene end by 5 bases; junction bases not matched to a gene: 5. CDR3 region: CAISDSDRGYQPQHF. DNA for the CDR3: TGTGCCATCAGTGACTCGGACAGGGGATATCAGCCCCAGCATTTT.

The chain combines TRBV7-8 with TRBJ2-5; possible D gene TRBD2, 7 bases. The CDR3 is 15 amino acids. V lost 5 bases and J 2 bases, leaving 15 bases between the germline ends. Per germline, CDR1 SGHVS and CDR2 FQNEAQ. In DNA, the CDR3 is TGTGCCAGCAGCGGACGGGGGGACATACAAGAGACCCAGTACTTC. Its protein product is CASSGRGDIQETQYF.

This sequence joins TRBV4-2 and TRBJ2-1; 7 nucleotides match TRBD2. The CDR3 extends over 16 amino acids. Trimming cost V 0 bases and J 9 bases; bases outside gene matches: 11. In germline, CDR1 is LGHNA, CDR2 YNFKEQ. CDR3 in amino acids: CASSQDIKGGVGEQFF. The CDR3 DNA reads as TGTGCCAGCAGCCAAGATATCAAGGGAGGGGTGGGTGAGCAGTTCTTC.

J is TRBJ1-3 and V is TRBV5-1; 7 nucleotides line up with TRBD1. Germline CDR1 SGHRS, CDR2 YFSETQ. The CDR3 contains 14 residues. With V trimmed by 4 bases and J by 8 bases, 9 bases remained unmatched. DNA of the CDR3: TGCGCCAGCAGCCCCAGGGGGGTTGGGGACACCATATATTTT. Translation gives CASSPRGVGDTIYF. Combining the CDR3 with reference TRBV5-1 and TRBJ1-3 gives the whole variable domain KAGVTQTPRYLIKTRGQQVTLSCSPISGHRSVSWYQQTPGQGLQFLFEYFSETQRNKGNFPGRFSGRQFSNSRSEMNVSTLELGDSALYLCASSPRGVGDTIYFGEGSWLTVV.

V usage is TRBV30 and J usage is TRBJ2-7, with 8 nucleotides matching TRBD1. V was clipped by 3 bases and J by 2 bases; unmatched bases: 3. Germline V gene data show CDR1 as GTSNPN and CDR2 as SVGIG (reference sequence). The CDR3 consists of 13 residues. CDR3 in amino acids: CAWSGGQAYEQYV. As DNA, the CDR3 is TGTGCCTGGAGCGGGGGACAGGCCTACGAGCAGTACGTC.

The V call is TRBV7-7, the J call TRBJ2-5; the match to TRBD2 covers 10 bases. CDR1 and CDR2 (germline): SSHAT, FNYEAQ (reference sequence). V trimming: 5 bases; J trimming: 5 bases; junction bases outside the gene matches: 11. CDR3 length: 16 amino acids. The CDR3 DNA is TGTGCCAGCAGCGTGGGACTAGCGCCCGAGGGGGAGACCCAGTACTTC. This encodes CASSVGLAPEGETQYF.

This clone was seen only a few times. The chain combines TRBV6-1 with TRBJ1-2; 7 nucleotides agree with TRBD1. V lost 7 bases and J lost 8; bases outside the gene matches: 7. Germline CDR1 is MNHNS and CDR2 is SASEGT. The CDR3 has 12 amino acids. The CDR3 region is CASTDRAGGYTF. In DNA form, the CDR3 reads TGTGCCAGCACAGACAGGGCTGGAGGCTACACCTTC.

The CDR3 DNA sequence: TGTGCCAGCAGCTACTCCTGGGACAACTACGAGCAGTACTTC. Translating gives CASSYSWDNYEQYF. V is TRBV19 and J is TRBJ2-7; tentative D call: TRBD1 (6 bases). The length of the CDR3 is 14 residues. The V gene's germline CDR1 is LNHDA and CDR2 SQIVND (reference sequence). Trimming left V 9 bases short and J 3 bases short, with 18 bases between.

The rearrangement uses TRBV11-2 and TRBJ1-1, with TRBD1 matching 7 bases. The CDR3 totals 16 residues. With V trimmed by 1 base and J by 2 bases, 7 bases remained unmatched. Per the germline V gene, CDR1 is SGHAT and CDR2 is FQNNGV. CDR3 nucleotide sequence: TGTGCCAGCAGCTTAGCAGTAGGGACAGCTAACACTGAAGCTTTCTTT. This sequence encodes CASSLAVGTANTEAFF.

The CDR3 nucleotides are TGTGCCAGCAGTTACAAACCCACTAGTGGTGAGCAGTTCTTC. Its protein product is CASSYKPTSGEQFF. This chain links TRBV6-5 with TRBJ2-1, with D possibly being TRBD2 (5 bases). The CDR3 is 14 residues long. Germline-derived CDR1 and CDR2 are MNHEY and SVGAGI. V shed 2 bases and J shed 9 bases, with 14 bases lying between them.

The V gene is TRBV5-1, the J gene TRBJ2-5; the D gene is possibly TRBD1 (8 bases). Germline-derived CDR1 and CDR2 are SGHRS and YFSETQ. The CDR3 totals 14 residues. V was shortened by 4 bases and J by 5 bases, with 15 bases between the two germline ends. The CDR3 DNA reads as TGCGCCAGCAGCCCTACAGGGGGGGATGAGACCCAGTACTTC. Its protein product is CASSPTGGDETQYF. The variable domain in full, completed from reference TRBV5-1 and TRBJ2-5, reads KAGVTQTPRYLIKTRGQQVTLSCSPISGHRSVSWYQQTPGQGLQFLFEYFSETQRNKGNFPGRFSGRQFSNSRSEMNVSTLELGDSALYLCASSPTGGDETQYFGPGTRLLVL.